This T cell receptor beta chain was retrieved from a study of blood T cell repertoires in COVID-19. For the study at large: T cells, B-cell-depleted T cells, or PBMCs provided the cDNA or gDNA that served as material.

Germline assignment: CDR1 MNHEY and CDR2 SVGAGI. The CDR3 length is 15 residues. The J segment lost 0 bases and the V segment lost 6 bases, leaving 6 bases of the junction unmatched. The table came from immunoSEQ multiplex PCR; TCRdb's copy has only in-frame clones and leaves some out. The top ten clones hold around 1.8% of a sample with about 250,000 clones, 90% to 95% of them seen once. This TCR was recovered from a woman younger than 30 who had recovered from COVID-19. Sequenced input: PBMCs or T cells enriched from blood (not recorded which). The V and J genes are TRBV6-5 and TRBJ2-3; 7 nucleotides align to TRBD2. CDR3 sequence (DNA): TGTGCCAGCAGCTACGGGACTACTAGCACAGATACGCAGTATTTT. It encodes CASSYGTTSTDTQYF.